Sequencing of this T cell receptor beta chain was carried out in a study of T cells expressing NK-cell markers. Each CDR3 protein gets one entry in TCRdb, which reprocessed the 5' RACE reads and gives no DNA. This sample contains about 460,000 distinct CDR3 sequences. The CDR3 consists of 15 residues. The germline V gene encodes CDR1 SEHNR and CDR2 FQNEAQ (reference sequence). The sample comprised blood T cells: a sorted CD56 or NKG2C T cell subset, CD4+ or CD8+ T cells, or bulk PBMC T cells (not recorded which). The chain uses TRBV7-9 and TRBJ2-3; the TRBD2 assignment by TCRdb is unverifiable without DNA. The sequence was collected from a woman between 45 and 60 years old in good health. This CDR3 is CASSFFGGKSDTQYF.